Each of the 32 T cell receptor beta chains below was sequenced from the same sample in a study of T cells in tuberculosis. Clones were sequenced by immunoSEQ multiplex PCR, and TCRdb holds only the in-frame ones, with some missing. The data hold roughly 30,000 clones, with roughly 92% observed a single time. Sequenced input: PBMCs. The receptors were sampled from a donor aged 10-29 years with latent tuberculosis or without tuberculosis infection.

This clone was recorded once. The chain recombines TRBV30 with TRBJ2-7, with D maybe TRBD1 (6 bases). Germline loops: CDR1 GTSNPN, CDR2 SVGIG (reference sequence). Trimming took 0 bases from V and 2 from J, leaving 17 bases between them. This CDR3 spans 16 amino acids. The DNA of the CDR3 is TGTGCCTGGAGTGTAGGTAATTACAGGGCCACCTACGAGCAGTACTTC. Protein sequence: CAWSVGNYRATYEQYF.

The genes are TRBV30 and TRBJ1-2; D not resolved. Trimming shortened V by 2 bases and J by 2 bases, and 12 bases separated the two germline ends. The CDR3 has 14 amino acids. Germline CDR1 is GTSNPN and CDR2 is SVGIG (reference sequence). DNA of the CDR3: TGTGCCTGGAGTATTACTCCTAGCAACTATGGCTACACCTTC. Translation gives CAWSITPSNYGYTF.

The chain is built from TRBV11-2 and TRBJ2-3; D may be TRBD1 (7 bases). Trimming stripped 5 bases from V and 0 bases from J, with 18 bases between. The germline CDR1 and CDR2 sequences are SGHAT and FQNNGV. The CDR3 consists of 17 residues. CDR3 nucleotide sequence: TGTGCCAGCAGCCAATCGGGGGACAGACTAAGCACAGATACGCAGTATTTT. Translating gives CASSQSGDRLSTDTQYF.

Note on this clone: Relative to the germline gene, one junction end is altered; a read error may explain this. The rearrangement joins TRBV6-6 to TRBJ2-4; possible D gene TRBD2, 5 bases. The CDR3 contains 11 residues. The germline V gene has CDR1 MNHNY and CDR2 SVGAGI (reference sequence). CDR3 in amino acids: CASTDSWTLDF. CDR3 DNA sequence: TGTGCCAGCACTGACTCCTGGACTCTCGACTTC.

The rearrangement joins TRBV30 to TRBJ2-1; 8 bases fit TRBD2. The J segment lost 13 bases and the V segment lost 0 bases, leaving 8 bases of the junction unmatched. The CDR3 length is 13 residues. Germline V gene sequence: CDR1 GTSNPN, CDR2 SVGIG (reference sequence). CDR3 sequence: CAWSVRGAGDQFF. CDR3 sequence (DNA): TGTGCCTGGAGTGTACGAGGAGCGGGAGATCAGTTCTTC. Together with reference TRBV30 and TRBJ2-1, the CDR3 gives the full variable domain: SQTIHQWPATLVQPVGSPLSLECTVEGTSNPNLYWYRQAAGRGLQLLFYSVGIGQISSEVPQNLSASRPQDRQFILSSKKLLLSDSGFYLCAWSVRGAGDQFFGPGTRLTVL.

The chain employs TRBV5-4 and TRBJ2-1; possibly TRBD2 for D (5 bases). Germline V gives CDR1 SGHNT, CDR2 YYREEE (reference sequence). V was clipped by 4 bases and J by 9 bases, with 14 bases between them. This CDR3 is 13 amino acids long. Written as DNA, the CDR3 is TGTGCCAGCAGCAGTACTAGTTTAGGTGAGCAGTTCTTC. This gives the protein CASSSTSLGEQFF.

This clone appeared a few times. The V and J genes are TRBV28 and TRBJ1-6; D may be TRBD1 (5 bases). CDR3 length: 15 amino acids. Germline CDR1 and CDR2: MDHEN and SYDVKM. The V end lost 7 bases, the J end lost 6 bases, and 16 bases lay between the germline ends. DNA of the CDR3: TGTGCCAGCACCAGCGGGGGACGGAGTAATTCACCCCTCCACTTT. This codes for CASTSGGRSNSPLHF. The full variable domain, rest sourced from reference TRBV28 and TRBJ1-6, is DVKVTQSSRYLVKRTGEKVFLECVQDMDHENMFWYRQDPGLGLRLIYFSYDVKMKEKGDIPEGYSVSREKKERFSLILESASTNQTSMYLCASTSGGRSNSPLHFGNGTRLTVT.

The chain links TRBV7-2 to TRBJ1-2; D perhaps matches TRBD1 (5 bases). The V end lost 5 bases, the J end lost 5 bases, and 15 bases lay between the germline ends. CDR3 length: 14 amino acids. CDR1 and CDR2 (germline): SGHTA, FQGNSA. For the CDR3, the DNA is TGTGCCAGCAGCCCTCGACAGAACCCTTATGGCTACACCTTC. Translation: CASSPRQNPYGYTF.

This clone was counted a single time. The CDR3 bases are TGTGCCAGCAGCTTAAGCTTTCAGAGGCCCACATCTAACTATGGCTACACCTTC. This gives the protein CASSLSFQRPTSNYGYTF. The chain carries TRBV7-2 and TRBJ1-2, with D unresolved. Germline V gene data show CDR1 as SGHTA and CDR2 as FQGNSA. V was trimmed by 2 bases and J by 0 bases, leaving 19 bases between them. The CDR3 has 18 amino acids.

The rearrangement links TRBV9 to TRBJ1-4, with D perhaps TRBD1 (6 bases). The CDR3 length is 16 residues. Germline V gene sequence: CDR1 SGDLS, CDR2 YYNGEE. V dropped 3 bases and J dropped 4 bases, with 16 bases sitting between them. The CDR3 region is CASSAEGEGVNEKLFF. The CDR3 nucleotides read TGTGCCAGCAGCGCCGAGGGGGAGGGAGTTAATGAAAAACTGTTTTTT. The entire variable domain, with the rest obtained from reference TRBV9 and TRBJ1-4, is as follows: DSGVTQTPKHLITATGQRVTLRCSPRSGDLSVYWYQQSLDQGLQFLIQYYNGEERAKGNILERFSAQQFPDLHSELNLSSLELGDSALYFCASSAEGEGVNEKLFFGSGTQLSVL.

This rearrangement joins TRBV15 to TRBJ1-1; no firm D call. The CDR3 loop spans 16 amino acids. The germline V gene encodes CDR1 LNHNV and CDR2 YYDKDF (reference sequence). V dropped 0 bases and J dropped 0 bases, with 11 bases sitting between them. DNA of the CDR3: TGTGCCACCAGCAGAGATCTCAACTCTGTGAACACTGAAGCTTTCTTT. Protein sequence: CATSRDLNSVNTEAFF.

The chain uses TRBV5-1 and TRBJ1-6, with D hard to call. Germline V gene sequence: CDR1 SGHRS, CDR2 YFSETQ. The CDR3 consists of 16 residues. V was shortened by 3 bases and J by 6 bases, with 16 bases between the two germline ends. The CDR3 DNA sequence: TGCGCCAGCAGCTATCAATCAGGCGAAGCTAATTCACCCCTCCACTTT. It is translated as CASSYQSGEANSPLHF.

The chain links TRBV30 to TRBJ1-2; the D gene is possibly TRBD1 (6 bases). The ends were cut back, 2 bases at V and 8 bases at J, with 18 bases in the middle. CDR1 GTSNPN and CDR2 SVGIG come from the germline V gene (reference sequence). The CDR3 has 14 residues. Here the CDR3 DNA reads TGTGCCTGGAGTCGAACAGGGCTGATGTCGGGCTACACCTTC. Protein: CAWSRTGLMSGYTF.

The V call is TRBV4-1, the J call TRBJ2-7; TRBD1 might be the D (5 bases). V gave up 5 bases and J gave up 3 bases, with 8 bases separating them. The germline V gene encodes CDR1 MGHRA and CDR2 YSYEKL. CDR3 length: 12 residues. The CDR3 protein is CASSDSYYEQYF. In DNA, the CDR3 is TGCGCCAGCAGCGACAGCTACTACGAGCAGTACTTC.

This clone was detected a few times. The CDR3 sequence is CASSREGPGGGGNTIYF. The CDR3 DNA is TGCGCCAGCAGCCGGGAAGGTCCGGGGGGCGGTGGAAACACCATATATTTT. This chain links TRBV4-3 with TRBJ1-3; possible D gene TRBD1, 6 bases. This CDR3 has 17 residues. CDR1 and CDR2 from the germline V gene are LGHNA and YSLEER. The V end lost 4 bases, the J end lost 3 bases, and 19 bases lay between the germline ends.

V gene TRBV7-2 combines with J gene TRBJ2-7; the match to TRBD2 covers 7 bases. CDR3 length: 15 amino acids. With V trimmed by 0 bases and J by 5 bases, 7 bases remained unmatched. Germline V gives CDR1 SGHTA, CDR2 FQGNSA. In DNA, the CDR3 is TGTGCCAGCAGCTTAGCGATCCAGCGGGGACACGAGCAGTACTTC. It translates to CASSLAIQRGHEQYF.

This chain connects TRBV5-1 to TRBJ1-1; D remains unclear. The V end lost 5 bases, the J end lost 3 bases, and 14 bases lay between the germline ends. The CDR3 runs 14 residues. CDR1 SGHRS and CDR2 YFSETQ come from the germline V gene. This CDR3 reads CASRPNGPHTEAFF. CDR3 DNA sequence: TGCGCCAGCAGGCCTAATGGGCCCCACACTGAAGCTTTCTTT.

Here the CDR3 reads CASSQDSSGGYNEQFF. For the CDR3, the DNA is TGCGCCAGCAGCCAAGATTCTAGCGGGGGCTACAATGAGCAGTTCTTC. The chain is built from TRBV4-3 and TRBJ2-1, with 10 bases fitting TRBD2. The CDR3 sequence is 16 residues long. Unmatched junction bases numbered 2, after V lost 0 bases and J lost 3 bases. Germline V gene sequence: CDR1 LGHNA, CDR2 YSLEER.

The chain links TRBV7-2 to TRBJ2-4; TRBD1 agrees at 7 bases. The ends lost 5 bases at V and 3 bases at J; junction bases unmatched: 7. Per germline, CDR1 SGHTA and CDR2 FQGNSA. The CDR3 loop spans 15 amino acids. CDR3: CASSPGTEGKNIQYF. The CDR3 DNA reads TGTGCCAGCAGCCCCGGGACAGAGGGCAAAAACATTCAGTACTTC.

This clone was recorded only once. DNA for the CDR3: TGTGCCAGCAGCTTAGGGGACAGCTCTGGAAACACCATATATTTT. This codes for CASSLGDSSGNTIYF. J is TRBJ1-3 and V is TRBV11-2; 7 positions agree with TRBD1. Germline CDR1 SGHAT, CDR2 FQNNGV. The ends lost 1 base at V and 0 bases at J; junction bases unmatched: 0. The CDR3 extends over 15 amino acids.

This chain links TRBV30 with TRBJ2-1; D may be TRBD1 (6 bases). This CDR3 comprises 13 residues. The V end lost 5 bases, the J end lost 2 bases, and 10 bases lay between the germline ends. Germline lookup yields CDR1 GTSNPN and CDR2 SVGIG (reference sequence). CDR3 sequence: CAWVWGPYNEQFF. The DNA of the CDR3 is TGTGCCTGGGTCTGGGGGCCCTACAATGAGCAGTTCTTC.

The chain combines TRBV5-6 with TRBJ1-1; TRBD1 aligns across 8 bases. This CDR3 has 14 residues. V gave up 0 bases and J gave up 10 bases; unmatched junction bases: 8. Germline CDR1 and CDR2: SGHDT and YYEEEE. For the CDR3, the DNA is TGTGCCAGCAGCTTGGGTTCCCCTGACAGGGGAGCTTTCTTT. It specifies CASSLGSPDRGAFF.

The chain carries TRBV21-1 and TRBJ1-2. TRBV21-1 is a pseudogene. This CDR3 is built from 16 residues. CDR3 bases: TGTGCCGGCCCCTTAGACGTTCGGGTATTCGGTAATGGCTACACCTTC. It translates to CAGPLDVRVFGNGYTF.

This chain joins TRBV25-1 and TRBJ2-1; 8 positions match TRBD2. From germline, CDR1 is MGHDK and CDR2 SYGVNS. After removal of 6 bases from V and 1 base from J, the junction contained 5 bases not matched to a gene. The CDR3 contains 15 residues. CDR3 amino acids: CASRAGTRSYNEQFF. DNA for the CDR3: TGTGCCAGCAGGGCCGGGACTAGGTCCTACAATGAGCAGTTCTTC.

This chain connects TRBV25-1 to TRBJ1-2; D call uncertain. CDR1 is MGHDK, CDR2 SYGVNS, per germline. The CDR3 covers 14 residues. The V and J ends lost 7 bases and 5 bases respectively, with 17 bases between them. CDR3 coding DNA: TGTGCCAGCAACGAAGGAGGGTCCGGGTATGGCTACACCTTC. Translation: CASNEGGSGYGYTF.

The chain has TRBV2 and TRBJ1-5, with no clear D. The CDR3 contains 11 residues. The V end lost 2 bases, the J end lost 9 bases, and 5 bases lay between the germline ends. Germline V CDR1 and CDR2: SNHLY, FYNNEI. In DNA, the CDR3 is TGTGCCAGCAGTGAATCGTCGCCCCAGCATTTT. Protein: CASSESSPQHF.

V usage is TRBV11-2 and J usage is TRBJ2-3; 8 bases line up with TRBD1. Germline values: CDR1 SGHAT, CDR2 FQNNGV. The CDR3 runs 15 residues. The V gene end was trimmed by 3 bases and the J gene end by 3 bases; junction bases not matched to a gene: 5. CDR3 region: CASSFADRDTDTQYF. CDR3 nucleotides: TGTGCCAGCAGCTTCGCGGACAGGGATACAGATACGCAGTATTTT.

The rearrangement uses TRBV7-3 and TRBJ2-3; possible D gene TRBD2, 5 bases. Germline values: CDR1 SGHTA, CDR2 FQGTGA. Trimming pared 3 bases from V and 4 bases from J, leaving 8 bases between. There are 13 residues in the CDR3. CDR3 nucleotides: TGTGCCAGCAGCTTTACTAGGTCAGATACGCAGTATTTT. Translated, it gives CASSFTRSDTQYF.

The V gene is TRBV9, the J gene TRBJ1-2; D is undetermined. The V end was cut by 3 bases, the J end by 5 bases, with 5 bases between. CDR3 length: 11 amino acids. Germline V CDR1 and CDR2: SGDLS, YYNGEE. The CDR3 reads CASSAMYGYTF. CDR3 coding DNA: TGTGCCAGCAGCGCCATGTATGGCTACACCTTC.

CDR3 nucleotide sequence: TGTGCCAGCAGCTTTTCTGCGGGAGTTAACAATGAGCAGTTCTTC. It yields the protein CASSFSAGVNNEQFF. V is TRBV5-5 and J is TRBJ2-1; 7 bases fit TRBD2. Unmatched junction bases numbered 7, after V lost 2 bases and J lost 5 bases. The V gene's germline CDR1 is SGHKS and CDR2 YYEKEE (reference sequence). The length of the CDR3 is 15 residues.

This sequence joins TRBV11-2 and TRBJ2-5; TRBD1 agrees at 8 bases. The CDR3 consists of 16 residues. With 5 bases clipped from V and 2 bases from J, the junction kept 10 bases outside the gene matches. CDR1 is SGHAT, CDR2 FQNNGV, per germline. CDR3 DNA sequence: TGTGCCAGCAGCACAACCGGGACAGGTGTACAAGAGACCCAGTACTTC. This translates into CASSTTGTGVQETQYF.

The rearrangement links TRBV29-1 to TRBJ2-3, with D uncertain. The CDR3 consists of 11 residues. The ends were cut back, 5 bases at V and 4 bases at J, with 7 bases in the middle. The V gene's germline CDR1 is SQVTM and CDR2 ANQGSEA. This CDR3 reads CSVREPDTQYF. Written as DNA, the CDR3 is TGCAGCGTTCGAGAGCCAGATACGCAGTATTTT.